This passage covers 30 T cell receptor beta chains from one sample sequenced in a study of long-term antiretroviral therapy in people with HIV. Survey level was the resolution at which the v3.0 immunoSEQ assay ran. Assay used: immunoSEQ multiplex PCR; TCRdb lists only in-frame clones, some missing. The sample yields approximately 17,000 clones, approximately 73% seen once. The material was unsorted PBMCs, obtained about 2.4 years before starting antiretroviral therapy. Receptor source: a woman aged 45-59 years with HIV.

The chain uses TRBV7-8 and TRBJ2-1, with D possibly TRBD2 on 7 matching bases. CDR3 length equals 14 residues. Germline CDR1 and CDR2: SGHVS and FQNEAQ. V was trimmed by 5 bases and J by 5 bases, leaving 13 bases between them. The CDR3 spells CASSPGGQHNEQFF. DNA of the CDR3: TGTGCCAGCAGCCCCGGGGGGCAACACAATGAGCAGTTCTTC.

The chain employs TRBV7-3 and TRBJ1-1; the D is unclear. The V and J ends lost 2 bases and 0 bases respectively, with 4 bases between them. Per the germline V gene, CDR1 is SGHTA and CDR2 is FQGTGA. This CDR3 comprises 13 residues. This chain's CDR3 is CASSLWVNTEAFF. Written as DNA, the CDR3 is TGTGCCAGCAGCTTATGGGTGAACACTGAAGCTTTCTTT.

The gene calls are TRBV28 and TRBJ1-1, with D perhaps TRBD1 (5 bases). The germline V gene has CDR1 MDHEN and CDR2 SYDVKM. The ends were cut back, 3 bases at V and 1 base at J, with 9 bases in the middle. The CDR3 has 14 residues. The CDR3 region has the DNA TGTGCCAGCAGTTTTTCGGGGACGAACACTGAAGCTTTCTTT. It encodes CASSFSGTNTEAFF. Full variable domain (rest looked up from reference TRBV28 and TRBJ1-1): DVKVTQSSRYLVKRTGEKVFLECVQDMDHENMFWYRQDPGLGLRLIYFSYDVKMKEKGDIPEGYSVSREKKERFSLILESASTNQTSMYLCASSFSGTNTEAFFGQGTRLTVV.

The rearrangement joins TRBV5-1 to TRBJ2-5, with D tentatively TRBD1 (5 bases). Per germline, CDR1 SGHRS and CDR2 YFSETQ. Trimming stripped 2 bases from V and 1 base from J, with 9 bases between. This CDR3 is built from 14 residues. The CDR3 loop reads CASSFYQGQETQYF. CDR3 sequence (DNA): TGCGCCAGCAGCTTCTATCAGGGCCAAGAGACCCAGTACTTC. Based on the CDR3 plus reference TRBV5-1 and TRBJ2-5, the full variable domain is KAGVTQTPRYLIKTRGQQVTLSCSPISGHRSVSWYQQTPGQGLQFLFEYFSETQRNKGNFPGRFSGRQFSNSRSEMNVSTLELGDSALYLCASSFYQGQETQYFGPGTRLLVL.

The V gene is TRBV6-4, the J gene TRBJ1-1; no reliable D call. The V end lost 6 bases, the J end lost 1 base, and 6 bases lay between the germline ends. Germline loops: CDR1 MRHNA, CDR2 SNTAGT. The CDR3 runs to 12 residues. DNA for the CDR3: TGTGCCAGCAGGTCGGGGAACACTGAAGCTTTCTTT. Its translation: CASRSGNTEAFF.

The chain combines TRBV6-1 with TRBJ2-7; 11 bases fit TRBD1. Germline values: CDR1 MNHNS, CDR2 SASEGT. CDR3 length: 15 residues. V lost 1 base, J lost 4 bases, and 3 bases stayed unmatched. CDR3 coding DNA: TGTGCCAGCAGTGAAGAGGACAGGGGGCTGTACGAGCAGTACTTC. It translates to CASSEEDRGLYEQYF.

The chain employs TRBV2 and TRBJ2-5; 8 positions agree with TRBD2. CDR1 is SNHLY and CDR2 is FYNNEI in the germline V gene. The CDR3 is 14 amino acids. With 8 bases clipped from V and 2 bases from J, the junction kept 7 bases outside the gene matches. The CDR3 loop is CASSSTSAQETQYF. CDR3 in DNA: TGTGCCAGCTCCTCGACTAGCGCACAAGAGACCCAGTACTTC. Variable domain in full (rest from reference TRBV2 and TRBJ2-5): EPEVTQTPSHQVTQMGQEVILRCVPISNHLYFYWYRQILGQKVEFLVSFYNNEISEKSEIFDDQFSVERPDGSNFTLKIRSTKLEDSAMYFCASSSTSAQETQYFGPGTRLLVL.

The rearrangement uses TRBV11-2 and TRBJ1-2, with 8 bases identical to TRBD1. CDR1 SGHAT and CDR2 FQNNGV come from the germline V gene. This CDR3 is 13 amino acids long. V was clipped by 5 bases and J by 7 bases; unmatched bases: 6. The CDR3, as DNA: TGTGCCAGCAGCGGGACAGGTTTCGGTGGCTACACCTTC. This gives the protein CASSGTGFGGYTF.

The chain combines TRBV4-1 with TRBJ2-3; 7 nucleotides line up with TRBD2. With V trimmed by 2 bases and J by 5 bases, 7 bases remained unmatched. CDR3 length: 15 amino acids. From germline, CDR1 is MGHRA and CDR2 YSYEKL. As DNA, the CDR3 is TGCGCCAGCAGCCAATCGACTAGCCTGGGAGATACGCAGTATTTT. This encodes CASSQSTSLGDTQYF.

The chain has TRBV27 and TRBJ2-6; no clear D. CDR3 length: 16 amino acids. V gave up 0 bases and J gave up 0 bases, with 6 bases separating them. Germline V gives CDR1 MNHEY, CDR2 SMNVEV (reference sequence). The CDR3, as DNA: TGTGCCAGCAGTTTATCCGTTCCCTCTGGGGCCAACGTCCTGACTTTC. It translates to CASSLSVPSGANVLTF.

This chain links TRBV30 with TRBJ2-2; 7 nucleotides agree with TRBD1. CDR3 length: 14 residues. Per germline, CDR1 GTSNPN and CDR2 SVGIG (reference sequence). With 4 bases clipped from V and 2 bases from J, the junction kept 4 bases outside the gene matches. In nucleotides, the CDR3 is TGTGCCTGGACCCGGACAGGCAACACCGGGGAGCTGTTTTTT. Protein: CAWTRTGNTGELFF.

Regarding this clone: The same CDR3 also results from other DNA sequences found in this sample. The chain combines TRBV7-8 with TRBJ2-7; a weak D match, TRBD1 (5 bases). V lost 5 bases to trimming and J lost 2 bases, with 7 bases between them. Germline values: CDR1 SGHVS, CDR2 FQNEAQ. CDR3 length equals 12 residues. This CDR3 is CASSDSTYEQYV. CDR3 in DNA: TGTGCCAGCAGCGACAGCACCTACGAGCAGTACGTC.

The chain recombines TRBV11-3 with TRBJ2-1, with D possibly TRBD2 on 7 matching bases. The germline V and J ends were trimmed by 4 bases and 9 bases, with 13 bases remaining between them. The germline V gene encodes CDR1 SGHNT and CDR2 YENEEA. The CDR3 is 13 residues long. CDR3 in DNA: TGTGCCAGCAGCTCGCGGGGGCCGAGTGAGCAGTTCTTC. As protein: CASSSRGPSEQFF.

The chain uses TRBV4-1 and TRBJ2-1; TRBD2 agrees at 10 bases. The V segment lost 4 bases and the J segment 2 bases; nucleotides outside the gene matches: 5. The CDR3 consists of 16 residues. Germline-derived CDR1 and CDR2 are MGHRA and YSYEKL. CDR3 nucleotides: TGCGCCAGCAGCCGAGCAGCGGGGGGGCCCTACAATGAGCAGTTCTTC. It yields the protein CASSRAAGGPYNEQFF.

V gene TRBV5-1 combines with J gene TRBJ1-6; TRBD1 might be the D (5 bases). Per the germline V gene, CDR1 is SGHRS and CDR2 is YFSETQ. V lost 3 bases and J lost 0, with 16 bases in between. This CDR3 has 18 residues. The CDR3 bases are TGCGCCAGCAGCTACTCCTATCCAGGGAGCTCCTATAATTCACCCCTCCACTTT. Translation gives CASSYSYPGSSYNSPLHF.

The chain combines TRBV4-1 with TRBJ1-2; D is perhaps TRBD1 (5 bases). From germline, CDR1 is MGHRA and CDR2 YSYEKL. The germline V and J ends were trimmed by 3 bases and 8 bases, with 16 bases remaining between them. There are 14 residues in the CDR3. CDR3 region: CASSHERGMGGYTF. CDR3 DNA sequence: TGCGCCAGCAGCCATGAGAGGGGAATGGGGGGCTACACCTTC.

V gene TRBV7-2 combines with J gene TRBJ2-1; 8 bases agree with TRBD2. Germline V gene lookup returns CDR1 SGHTA and CDR2 FQGNSA. V was clipped by 0 bases and J by 6 bases; unmatched bases: 10. CDR3 length: 17 residues. CDR3 nucleotide sequence: TGTGCCAGCAGCTTAGCCCTCAGTAGCGGGGCCTTCAATGAGCAGTTCTTC. Translation gives CASSLALSSGAFNEQFF.

The chain carries TRBV18 and TRBJ1-5; the D gene is possibly TRBD1 (5 bases). The CDR3 is 15 amino acids. V gave up 1 base and J gave up 4 bases, with 11 bases separating them. Germline V CDR1 and CDR2: KGHSH, LQKENI. The CDR3 protein is CASSPQSGGNQPQHF. DNA of the CDR3: TGTGCCAGCTCACCACAATCCGGGGGGAATCAGCCCCAGCATTTT.

V is TRBV5-1 and J is TRBJ2-1; the D is unclear. Germline assignment: CDR1 SGHRS and CDR2 YFSETQ. V lost 3 bases to trimming and J lost 3 bases, with 7 bases between them. The CDR3 sequence is 13 residues long. As DNA, the CDR3 is TGCGCCAGCAGCTCCCGAAACTACAATGAGCAGTTCTTC. Translating it yields CASSSRNYNEQFF.

This clone is medium-sized in the sample. The chain employs TRBV29-1 and TRBJ1-1; TRBD1 might be the D (5 bases). CDR3 length: 13 amino acids. Germline V gene lookup returns CDR1 SQVTM and CDR2 ANQGSEA. The germline V and J ends were trimmed by 5 bases and 4 bases, with 14 bases remaining between them. CDR3 sequence reads: CSVSGWGGTEAFF. The DNA of the CDR3 is TGCAGCGTTTCAGGGTGGGGAGGCACTGAAGCTTTCTTT.

This chain joins TRBV5-1 and TRBJ1-1; D is undetermined. This CDR3 spans 11 amino acids. CDR1 is SGHRS, CDR2 YFSETQ, per germline. Trimming cost V 2 bases and J 7 bases, with 6 bases left between them. CDR3 nucleotides: TGCGCCAGCAGCTTTGGAAATGAAGCTTTCTTT. Protein product: CASSFGNEAFF.

CDR3 nucleotide sequence: TGTGCCAGCAGTTTTTCGGGACAGGCGGCCACCGGGGAGCTGTTTTTT. Translating it yields CASSFSGQAATGELFF. The gene calls are TRBV27 and TRBJ2-2; 8 nucleotides align to TRBD1. The CDR3 is 16 amino acids. The V segment lost 3 bases and the J segment 4 bases; nucleotides outside the gene matches: 7. Per the germline V gene, CDR1 is MNHEY and CDR2 is SMNVEV (reference sequence).

This chain joins TRBV2 and TRBJ1-1, with 7 bases aligning to TRBD1. The CDR3 is 12 residues long. CDR1 SNHLY and CDR2 FYNNEI come from the germline V gene. The V and J ends lost 6 bases and 6 bases, in that order; junction bases with no gene match: 4. The CDR3 DNA sequence: TGTGCCAGCAGCCGCGACAGGGCTGAAGCTTTCTTT. Its protein product is CASSRDRAEAFF.

This rearrangement joins TRBV27 to TRBJ1-2; D perhaps matches TRBD1 (6 bases). Germline V gene lookup returns CDR1 MNHEY and CDR2 SMNVEV (reference sequence). CDR3 length: 13 residues. V was cut by 4 bases and J by 7 bases, with 13 bases left in between. This CDR3 reads CASSSQDRAGYTF. DNA for the CDR3: TGTGCCAGCAGTTCACAGGACAGAGCTGGCTACACCTTC.

The chain uses TRBV5-1 and TRBJ2-1; tentatively, D is TRBD1 or TRBD2 (5 bases each). V shed 0 bases and J shed 9 bases, with 13 bases lying between them. From germline, CDR1 is SGHRS and CDR2 YFSETQ. CDR3 length: 14 amino acids. The CDR3 sequence: CASSLDEGRGEQFF. The CDR3, as DNA: TGCGCCAGCAGCTTGGATGAGGGGAGAGGTGAGCAGTTCTTC.

The chain is built from TRBV28 and TRBJ2-1; D ambiguous. Germline V lookup: CDR1 MDHEN, CDR2 SYDVKM. The V end was cut by 5 bases, the J end by 4 bases, with 18 bases between. This CDR3 has 16 amino acids. Written as DNA, the CDR3 is TGTGCCAGCAGTACCACTGCCTTAGGGCTGTACAATGAGCAGTTCTTC. It translates to CASSTTALGLYNEQFF.

The chain employs TRBV30 and TRBJ1-5; 8 bases align to TRBD1. CDR1 and CDR2 (germline): GTSNPN, SVGIG (reference sequence). V gave up 2 bases and J gave up 6 bases; unmatched junction bases: 18. This CDR3 region has 18 residues. CDR3 amino acids: CAWSPPFPTGGGSQPQHF. CDR3 nucleotide sequence: TGTGCCTGGAGTCCGCCGTTTCCCACAGGGGGAGGAAGTCAGCCCCAGCATTTT. Full variable domain (missing parts from reference TRBV30 and TRBJ1-5): SQTIHQWPATLVQPVGSPLSLECTVEGTSNPNLYWYRQAAGRGLQLLFYSVGIGQISSEVPQNLSASRPQDRQFILSSKKLLLSDSGFYLCAWSPPFPTGGGSQPQHFGDGTRLSIL.

The V and J genes are TRBV5-1 and TRBJ2-1, with D perhaps TRBD1 (6 bases). Per germline, CDR1 SGHRS and CDR2 YFSETQ. This CDR3 is built from 15 residues. V gave up 0 bases and J gave up 4 bases, with 11 bases separating them. For the CDR3, the DNA is TGCGCCAGCAGCTTGGGAGGGACAAATTACAATGAGCAGTTCTTC. Its translation: CASSLGGTNYNEQFF.

This rearrangement joins TRBV29-1 to TRBJ2-1; 12 nucleotides agree with TRBD2. J gave up 5 bases and V 8 bases, and 4 bases lay outside the gene matches. This CDR3 region has 13 residues. Germline CDR1 is SQVTM and CDR2 is ANQGSEA. CDR3 sequence (DNA): TGCAGCACTAGCGGGGGGCTGCACAATGAGCAGTTCTTC. Translation gives CSTSGGLHNEQFF.

DNA for the CDR3: TGTGCCAGCAGACCCCTCTTGGGACAGCCTGAAGCTTTCTTT. Translation gives CASRPLLGQPEAFF. This rearrangement joins TRBV28 to TRBJ1-1, with 7 bases aligning to TRBD1. CDR1 is MDHEN, CDR2 SYDVKM, per germline. V gave up 6 bases and J gave up 6 bases; unmatched junction bases: 10. The CDR3 contains 14 residues.